This T cell receptor beta chain was obtained from a study of Graves' ophthalmopathy and Graves' hyperthyroidism. The study amplified TCR beta CDR3 regions using RNA transcripts. The authors performed first-round RT-PCR with HTBI primers and then a second-round multiplex PCR. TCRdb reprocessed the multiplex PCR reads with MiXCR, giving one entry per CDR3 protein. The table lists about 39,000 distinct CDR3 sequences, around half of them singletons. This clonotype came up many times. The germline V gene encodes CDR1 MNHEY and CDR2 SMNVEV (reference sequence). The CDR3 loop spans 16 amino acids. V shed 5 bases and J shed 7 bases, with 18 bases lying between them. Patients in the hyperthyroidism group, adults aged 18 to 65, were newly diagnosed, under 2 months' duration.

This sequence joins TRBV27 and TRBJ1-6; no clear D gene. The receptor was isolated from an adult woman with stable Graves' hyperthyroidism. The sequenced material came from peripheral blood. The CDR3 spells CASSLNWAEPNSPLHF. CDR3 in DNA: TGTGCCAGCAGTCTTAATTGGGCCGAACCAAATTCACCCCTCCACTTT.